Listed below are T cell receptor beta chains from one sample, sequenced in a study of resident and recirculating memory T cells in vitiligo. TCRdb keeps only in-frame clones here, not all; method: immunoSEQ multiplex PCR. The data hold 70,000 to 75,000 clones, with 91% observed a single time. Sequencing was done on a sample of blood. Source of these receptors: a male donor with vitiligo. The CDR3 runs from the conserved cysteine through the conserved F or W. A D gene is named only where the DNA matches it firmly. Rows may omit the clone size; those that give it use once, few, many or a size class.

D gene: TRBD1; V gene: TRBV14; clone size: .; J gene: TRBJ1-1; CDR3 DNA: TGTGCCAGCAGCCACGCCCGGACAGGGGGACTTACTGAAGCTTTCTTT; CDR3 protein: CASSHARTGGLTEAFF
D gene: .; V gene: TRBV7-2; clone size: .; J gene: TRBJ2-5; CDR3 DNA: TGTGCCAGCAGCTTTGACTCTCCCGCAGGGGAGACCCAGTACTTC; CDR3 protein: CASSFDSPAGETQYF
D gene: .; V gene: TRBV7-2; clone size: .; J gene: TRBJ2-2; CDR3 DNA: TGTGCCAGCAGCGTGACAGCCCACACCGGGGAGCTGTTTTTT; CDR3 protein: CASSVTAHTGELFF
D gene: TRBD1; V gene: TRBV5-1; clone size: .; J gene: TRBJ2-7; CDR3 DNA: TGCGCCAGCAGCCCGGGAACCGGGACAGGGAGTGTTGGCGAGCAGTACTTC; CDR3 protein: CASSPGTGTGSVGEQYF
D gene: .; V gene: TRBV7-2; clone size: .; J gene: TRBJ1-5; CDR3 DNA: TGTGCCAGCAGCTTAGTCCAGGGTAGCAATCAGCCCCAGCATTTT; CDR3 protein: CASSLVQGSNQPQHF
D gene: TRBD1; V gene: TRBV4-3; clone size: .; J gene: TRBJ1-2; CDR3 DNA: TGCGCCAGCAGCCAAGAGTCACAGGGGGTCCTTAACTATGGCTACACCTTC; CDR3 protein: CASSQESQGVLNYGYTF
D gene: TRBD1; V gene: TRBV7-9; clone size: once; J gene: TRBJ1-5; CDR3 DNA: TGTGCCAGCAGCTCATCAGGGGGCGCGTATCAGCCCCAGCATTTT; CDR3 protein: CASSSSGGAYQPQHF
D gene: TRBD1; V gene: TRBV19; clone size: .; J gene: TRBJ2-6; CDR3 DNA: TGTGCCAGTACCCCGAGTACAGGACAGGGGGCATCTGGGGCCAACGTCCTGACTTTC; CDR3 protein: CASTPSTGQGASGANVLTF
D gene: .; V gene: TRBV2; clone size: .; J gene: TRBJ1-1; CDR3 DNA: TGTGCAGTAACGGTGCGGATGAACACTGAAGCTTTCTTT; CDR3 protein: CAVTVRMNTEAFF
D gene: .; V gene: TRBV28; clone size: once; J gene: TRBJ1-1; CDR3 DNA: TGTGCCAGCAGTTTACGGGGGGGCGCGGGGACTGAAGCTTTCTTT; CDR3 protein: CASSLRGGAGTEAFF
D gene: .; V gene: TRBV28; clone size: .; J gene: TRBJ1-3; CDR3 DNA: TGTGCCAGCAGGAACCCTGGGCACTCTGGAAACACCATATATTTT; CDR3 protein: CASRNPGHSGNTIYF
D gene: TRBD1; V gene: TRBV4-1; clone size: .; J gene: TRBJ2-2; CDR3 DNA: TGCGCCAGCAGCCAAAACAGGGGGAACACCGGGGAGCTGTTTTTT; CDR3 protein: CASSQNRGNTGELFF
D gene: .; V gene: TRBV6-5; clone size: .; J gene: TRBJ1-1; CDR3 DNA: TGTGCCAGCAGCCCGCGCGGGCGAAACACTGAAGCTTTCTTT; CDR3 protein: CASSPRGRNTEAFF
D gene: .; V gene: TRBV7-9; clone size: few; J gene: TRBJ1-2; CDR3 DNA: TGTGCCAGCAGCACAGCTAACTATGGCTACACCTTC; CDR3 protein: CASSTANYGYTF
D gene: .; V gene: TRBV5-1; clone size: .; J gene: TRBJ2-3; CDR3 DNA: TGCGCCAGCAACTCGGGGGGCACAGATACGCAGTATTTT; CDR3 protein: CASNSGGTDTQYF
D gene: .; V gene: TRBV5-1; clone size: .; J gene: TRBJ2-7; CDR3 DNA: TGCGCCAGCAGCTTGGCCACCTTAGTATCGGTATCCCCCTACGAGCAGTACTTC; CDR3 protein: CASSLATLVSVSPYEQYF